This TCR beta chain was recovered during a study of healthy donors' naive CD4 and CD8 T cells. Across the whole study: Donors, half of them female, were 20-25, 40-50 or 60-70 years old. TCR alpha primers covered all functional IMGT alpha gene variants. Study outcomes and limitations: Possible naive T cell homeostatic proliferation bias remained unaddressed.

This clonotype was seen only once. Its antigen is not identified. The V segment lost 6 bases and the J segment 5 bases; nucleotides outside the gene matches: 20. Germline CDR1 MNHEY, CDR2 SVGAGI. CDR3 length equals 18 residues. Starting from 500 ng of total RNA, TCR libraries were made with linear amplification. Each CDR3 protein gets one entry after TCRdb re-called the reads with MiXCR. Of around 200,000 distinct CDR3 sequences in the sample, over 60% were seen once. Sequencing was performed on naive CD4+ and CD8+ T cells sorted from blood, pooled from several donors. This sequence joins TRBV6-5 and TRBJ1-2; 8 nucleotides agree with TRBD1. This clonotype originated in a pool of human donors in good health; the sample pools cells from several healthy donors. The CDR3 sequence is CASSQRPVGQGAGYGYTF. The CDR3 nucleotides are TGTGCCAGCAGCCAACGACCTGTAGGCCAGGGGGCAGGGTATGGCTACACCTTC.